This T cell receptor beta chain was retrieved from a study of neurological immune-mediated disorders. Study results and caveats: Multiple sclerosis, the disease with the least TCR clonal expansion, fell below healthy controls, whereas HTLV-1-associated myelopathy showed the most.

Described time point: longitudinal time-point 2. The unsorted libraries originated from 2 million PBMCs kept at -80 C. TCRdb re-derived calls from the 5' RACE reads in MiXCR, one entry per CDR3 protein. The data contain about 49,000 distinct CDR3 sequences, about an eighth of them singletons. Many counts were recorded for this clonotype. Its antigen is not known. Sequences were obtained from PBMCs. This clonotype originated in a male donor with HTLV-1-associated myelopathy (HAM/TSP).

CDR3: CASSGTGGHEQFF. DNA of the CDR3: TGCGCCAGCAGCGGGACAGGGGGCCATGAGCAGTTCTTC. The chain carries TRBV5-1 and TRBJ2-1; 12 positions match TRBD1. CDR3 length equals 13 residues. Germline trimming cut 4 bases from V and 8 bases from J; bases unmatched to any gene: 1. Germline values: CDR1 SGHRS, CDR2 YFSETQ.